Detailed here is one T cell receptor beta chain. Antigen unknown. The PCR used 60 Vbeta and 13 Jbeta primers. Profiled with immunoSEQ multiplex PCR; TCRdb holds only in-frame clones, not every one. The sample lists about 170,000 clones; about 85% were seen once. The sample comes from a study of cytomegalovirus exposure and HLA in healthy donors. Study-wide findings and caveats: In an earlier analysis, in under 700 donors, most V segments appeared productive either ~87% or ~30% of the time. Later, TCR association rates were found to vary by HLA locus, highest for DRB1 and lowest for HLA-C.

The sample taken for sequencing was PBMCs. This receptor was taken from a man under 40 in good health and CMV-seropositive.

The CDR3 region has the DNA TGCGCCAGCAGGTGGGGACAGGGCAGCAATGAGCAGTTCTTC. This encodes CASRWGQGSNEQFF. The chain uses TRBV5-1 and TRBJ2-1, with 9 bases matching TRBD1. Germline values: CDR1 SGHRS, CDR2 YFSETQ. CDR3 length: 14 amino acids. J lost 6 bases, V lost 5 bases, and 6 bases had no gene match.